The present entry profiles one T cell receptor (beta chain) with its context. No antigen is known for it. Base qualities were left out, and no much larger clone turns up one base away. In the germline V gene, CDR1 corresponds to KGHSH and CDR2 to LQKENI. A distance of 8 bases separates the germline ends of V and J, which lose 3 bases and 5 bases respectively. Spanning cysteine to phenylalanine, the CDR3 consists of 12 amino acids. Only the CDR3 portion is preserved as DNA: 36 bases, with reading frame beginning at the first base. RNA was extracted using the RNeasy kit, and roughly 0.5 to 1 microgram was reverse transcribed with random hexamers. TCR beta CDR3 regions were amplified with the immunoSEQ multiplex PCR assay covering 54 Vbeta and 13 Jbeta segments. PCR amplification bias was corrected using a synthetic template baseline for primer optimization and computational correction. Concerning the study's data processing: Reads were assigned to V, D and J genes according to IMGT and analyzed in immunoSEQ Analyzer, with only productive sequences retained. Clonality was calculated as one minus the Shannon entropy normalized by log2 of the number of productive unique sequences. For each patient and control, public and private clones were evaluated among the 100 most prevalent clones. Susac-specific clones were defined as absent from healthy and MS cohorts, 850 to 1,300 published viral clones and other ImmuneACCESS disease sequences. Using fastp at Q25 and MiXCR, TCRdb reprocessed the public reads and kept productive beta chains. Identical CDR3 protein sequences are pooled into one entry, listed with their most common genes and DNA. TCRdb's processing, not the study's, gives the V and J calls here. The sample has 230,000 or so distinct CDR3 sequences on record, 95% of them singletons. 0.075% to 0.095% of the sample lies in the top ten.

High-throughput TCR beta sequencing profiled peripheral blood CD8+ and CD4+ T cells from healthy donors, Susac syndrome patients and multiple sclerosis patients. The multiple sclerosis controls were treatment-naive patients whose relapsing-remitting disease, either stable or active, fulfilled the revised McDonald criteria. Bulk CD8+ and CD4+ T cells were purified by magnetic negative isolation, while CD8+ TEMRA cells were enriched using FACS. Blood was collected in EDTA tubes and processed within 24 hours, with PBMCs isolated through density gradient centrifugation. PBMCs destined for TCR sequencing were cryopreserved in liquid nitrogen and later thawed in a 37 °C water bath. A purity of at least 90% was achieved for sorted or isolated CD4+, CD8+ and CD8+ TEMRA cells. The sample is drawn from a study of CD8 T cells in Susac syndrome (dated by TCRdb to about 2019). Concerning the study at large: Whether CD8+ T cell activation and differentiation in Susac syndrome was antigen driven was tested using repertoire sequencing. Broader findings and caveats from the paper: The TCR sequencing and HLA analysis was acknowledged to have included a relatively small number of individuals.

The chain was built from TRBV18 and TRBJ2-7, with the D gene too uncertain to name. The source material was CD4+ T cells from PBMCs. This clonotype originated in a human donor with multiple sclerosis. The encoded CDR3 is CASSPNRDEQYF. The DNA sequence follows: TGTGCCAGCTCACCGAATCGGGACGAGCAGTACTTC.